Each of the 27 T cell receptor beta chains below was sequenced from the same sample in a study of blood T cells in healthy people across ages. Primed by a sample-barcoded 5' primer and a J-beta primer mix, a second PCR proceeded for about 6 to 12 cycles. TCRdb re-analysed the 5' RACE reads in MiXCR, keeping a single row per CDR3 protein. The sample contains roughly 1.6 million distinct CDR3 sequences, about 35% of which appear only once. The sequencing input was blood. Every receptor here comes from a woman aged 30 to 39 in good health.

This clonotype has just a few counts. Sequence at one end of the junction differs from germline and may be a read error. This chain uses TRBV5-6 with TRBJ2-7, with D perhaps TRBD2 (5 bases). Germline V gene sequence: CDR1 SGHDT, CDR2 YYEEEE. The length of the CDR3 is 14 residues. The CDR3 protein is CASSLWFRDYEQYF. CDR3 DNA sequence: TGCGCCAGCAGCTTATGGTTCCGGGACTACGAGCAGTACTTC.

On this clonotype: This could be a read error, since a much larger clone is one nucleotide away. The chain has TRBV27 and TRBJ1-6; maybe TRBD1 (6 bases). The CDR3 consists of 13 residues. CDR1 is MNHEY and CDR2 is SMNVEV in the germline V gene (reference sequence). Here the CDR3 reads CASSTGRGSPPHF. The DNA for the CDR3 is TGTGCCAGCTCAACAGGGCGGGGGTCACCCCCCCACTTT.

The rearrangement links TRBV6-1 to TRBJ1-2, with 10 bases fitting TRBD1. The CDR3 consists of 16 residues. Germline V gene data show CDR1 as MNHNS and CDR2 as SASEGT. V gave up 6 bases and J gave up 10 bases; unmatched junction bases: 17. The CDR3 is CASSQHGDRGLNDYTF. The CDR3, as DNA: TGTGCCAGCAGCCAACACGGGGACAGGGGACTGAATGACTACACCTTC.

This clonotype was seen ten or more times. In DNA, the CDR3 is TGCAGCGTTGGATGGGGACAGGCCCAAGAGACCCAGTACTTC. The encoded protein is CSVGWGQAQETQYF. This chain connects TRBV29-1 to TRBJ2-5; 8 bases match TRBD1. Germline trimming cut 4 bases from V and 1 base from J; bases unmatched to any gene: 5. The CDR3 extends over 14 amino acids. From germline, CDR1 is SQVTM and CDR2 ANQGSEA.

The chain couples TRBV5-6 to TRBJ2-7; TRBD1 matches 9 bases. Germline CDR1 and CDR2: SGHDT and YYEEEE. After removal of 3 bases from V and 2 bases from J, the junction contained 6 bases not matched to a gene. This CDR3 contains 15 residues. The CDR3 coding sequence is TGTGCCAGCAGCTACCGGGACAGGGTCACCTACGAGCAGTACTTC. This gives the protein CASSYRDRVTYEQYF.

As for this clonotype: The germline gene is not matched at one end of the junction; a read error may be the cause. This chain connects TRBV3-1 to TRBJ2-2; 8 positions agree with TRBD2. The CDR3 loop spans 16 amino acids. CDR1 and CDR2 (germline): LGHDT, YNNKEL (reference sequence). CDR3 amino acids: CASSSQRGMNTEELFF. The CDR3 bases are TGTGCCAGCAGCTCTCAGCGGGGGATGAACACCGAGGAGCTGTTTTTT.

The chain joins TRBV30 to TRBJ2-5; D not certain. V shed 2 bases and J shed 5 bases, with 12 bases lying between them. Germline assignment: CDR1 GTSNPN and CDR2 SVGIG (reference sequence). The CDR3 runs 13 residues. The CDR3 DNA is TGTGCCTGGAGTACAGATACCCGGGAGACCCAGTACTTC. Amino acid sequence: CAWSTDTRETQYF.

This clonotype occurred a few times. This sequence joins TRBV12-5 and TRBJ2-3, with 8 bases lining up with TRBD2. Germline CDR1 is LGHNT and CDR2 is FRNRAP. The CDR3 runs to 15 residues. The junction had 8 bases not matched to a gene; V was cut back by 7 bases and J by 2 bases. CDR3 DNA sequence: TGTGCTAGTGCCCCTGGGACTAGTGCCACAGATACGCAGTATTTT. Protein product: CASAPGTSATDTQYF. The variable domain in full, with the rest retrieved from reference TRBV12-5 and TRBJ2-3, is DARVTQTPRHKVTEMGQEVTMRCQPILGHNTVFWYRQTMMQGLELLAYFRNRAPLDDSGMPKDRFSAEMPDATLATLKIQPSEPRDSAVYFCASAPGTSATDTQYFGPGTRLTVL.

Points on this clonotype: A read error is possible here, since a much larger clone lies one base away. The V call is TRBV10-3, the J call TRBJ1-1; 10 nucleotides line up with TRBD1. Germline trimming cut 4 bases from V and 4 bases from J; bases unmatched to any gene: 9. Germline values: CDR1 ENHRY, CDR2 SYGVKD. The CDR3 is 16 amino acids. CDR3 DNA sequence: TGTGCCATCAGTGGTCTAGGGACAGGGGTTGCCACTGAAGCTTTCTTT. Protein: CAISGLGTGVATEAFF.

This clonotype has only one observation. J is TRBJ2-1 and V is TRBV4-1; 8 bases match TRBD2. Germline loops: CDR1 MGHRA, CDR2 YSYEKL. CDR3 length equals 16 residues. After removal of 0 bases from V and 3 bases from J, the junction contained 4 bases not matched to a gene. For the CDR3, the DNA is TGCGCCAGCAGCCAAGACTGGACTAGCCTCTACAATGAGCAGTTCTTC. Its protein is CASSQDWTSLYNEQFF.

This chain's CDR3 is CASSSGTSGVYNEQFF. Written as DNA, the CDR3 is TGTGCCAGCAGTTCTGGGACTAGCGGAGTTTACAATGAGCAGTTCTTC. The V gene is TRBV27, the J gene TRBJ2-1, with 11 bases that match TRBD2. This CDR3 is built from 16 residues. Per the germline V gene, CDR1 is MNHEY and CDR2 is SMNVEV (reference sequence). After removal of 4 bases from V and 4 bases from J, the junction contained 6 bases not matched to a gene.

This chain links TRBV2 with TRBJ2-1; D perhaps matches TRBD2 (6 bases). The V end was cut by 8 bases, the J end by 8 bases, with 13 bases between. CDR3 size: 12 residues. CDR1 is SNHLY and CDR2 is FYNNEI in the germline V gene. The CDR3 nucleotides read TGTGCCAGCTGGAAAGCTAGCGATGAGCAGTTCTTC. It is translated as CASWKASDEQFF.

V usage is TRBV7-8 and J usage is TRBJ1-4; the D gene is possibly TRBD1 (5 bases). Trimming removed 2 bases from V and 7 bases from J, with 11 bases in between. Germline V gives CDR1 SGHVS, CDR2 FQNEAQ. This CDR3 has 14 residues. The DNA of the CDR3 is TGTGCCAGCAGCTTATGGGGGGAGGGTGAAAAACTGTTTTTT. The encoded protein is CASSLWGEGEKLFF.

This chain uses TRBV4-1 with TRBJ1-5; maybe TRBD1 (5 bases). The germline CDR1 and CDR2 sequences are MGHRA and YSYEKL. V dropped 1 base and J dropped 0 bases, with 22 bases sitting between them. CDR3 length: 20 residues. This CDR3 is CASSQGQAGFSDDSNQPQHF. In DNA form, the CDR3 reads TGCGCCAGCAGCCAAGGTCAGGCAGGGTTTTCGGATGATAGCAATCAGCCCCAGCATTTT.

The chain employs TRBV21-1 and TRBJ1-2; the table calls TRBD1, which could not be checked here. TRBV21-1 is termed a pseudogene. The CDR3 runs 13 residues. The CDR3 DNA is TGTGCCAGCGAACAGGGAGATGACTATGGCTACACCTTC. This translates into CASEQGDDYGYTF.

Regarding this clonotype: A single base separates this from a much larger clone, so it may be a read error. The CDR3 does not close with the conserved phenylalanine or tryptophan, likely indicating a read error. The chain employs TRBV29-1 and TRBJ2-7; 9 nucleotides line up with TRBD1. The CDR3 runs 13 residues. Germline lookup yields CDR1 SQVTM and CDR2 ANQGSEA. Losses at the gene ends were 7 bases for V and 0 bases for J; bases not matched to a gene: 4. The CDR3: CSAWTGASYEQYL. The CDR3 coding sequence is TGCAGCGCATGGACAGGGGCCTCCTACGAGCAGTACTTG.

This clonotype occurred a few times. The chain uses TRBV4-1 and TRBJ2-3; perhaps TRBD1 as D (5 bases). The V end lost 1 base, the J end lost 2 bases, and 13 bases lay between the germline ends. Germline V gene lookup returns CDR1 MGHRA and CDR2 YSYEKL. The CDR3 spans 16 residues. As DNA, the CDR3 is TGCGCCAGCAGCCAAGCAGGACATTGGAACACAGATACGCAGTATTTT. It encodes CASSQAGHWNTDTQYF.

V and J are TRBV11-2 and TRBJ2-3, with D unclear. In germline, CDR1 is SGHAT, CDR2 FQNNGV. This CDR3 is 15 amino acids long. V dropped 3 bases and J dropped 1 base, with 11 bases sitting between them. CDR3 loop: CASSFFFPRTDTQYF. DNA of the CDR3: TGTGCCAGCAGCTTCTTTTTCCCACGCACAGATACGCAGTATTTT.

This chain uses TRBV29-1 with TRBJ1-2, with D hard to call. This CDR3 is 13 amino acids long. Germline lookup yields CDR1 SQVTM and CDR2 ANQGSEA. The V end lost 7 bases, the J end lost 6 bases, and 18 bases lay between the germline ends. CDR3 in amino acids: CSARPNSDDGYTF. DNA for the CDR3: TGCAGCGCCCGACCTAACTCCGACGATGGCTACACCTTC.

The V call is TRBV30, the J call TRBJ1-2; no clear D gene. In germline, CDR1 is GTSNPN, CDR2 SVGIG (reference sequence). The CDR3 consists of 13 residues. Trimming pared 0 bases from V and 7 bases from J, leaving 12 bases between. In DNA form, the CDR3 reads TGTGCCTGGAGTGTACTCAATAACGGTGGCTACACCTTC. Translation: CAWSVLNNGGYTF. Combining the CDR3 with reference TRBV30 and TRBJ1-2 gives the whole variable domain SQTIHQWPATLVQPVGSPLSLECTVEGTSNPNLYWYRQAAGRGLQLLFYSVGIGQISSEVPQNLSASRPQDRQFILSSKKLLLSDSGFYLCAWSVLNNGGYTFGSGTRLTVV.

V gene TRBV21-1 combines with J gene TRBJ1-2. TRBV21-1 is recorded as a pseudogene. The CDR3 spans 15 residues. As DNA, the CDR3 is TGTGCCAGCAGCAAAGCGGACACCGCTAACTATGGCTACACCTTC. Encoded protein: CASSKADTANYGYTF.

There are many counts of this clonotype. The junction does not match germline at one end; this may be a read error. This chain uses TRBV5-1 with TRBJ2-7; D gene unclear. CDR1 and CDR2 from the germline V gene are SGHRS and YFSETQ. This CDR3 comprises 13 residues. The CDR3 DNA sequence: TGTGCCAGCAGTCCGGACCGGTCCTACGAGCAGTACTTC. Its protein product is CASSPDRSYEQYF.

The chain is built from TRBV5-1 and TRBJ2-7, with unresolved D. Germline V CDR1 and CDR2: SGHRS, YFSETQ. Trimming took 2 bases from V and 2 from J, leaving 11 bases between them. The CDR3 spans 14 residues. The CDR3 spells CASSFVTETYEQYF. The CDR3 nucleotides read TGCGCCAGCAGCTTCGTAACAGAGACCTACGAGCAGTACTTC.

This clonotype was picked up a small number of times. This chain uses TRBV7-9 with TRBJ1-4; D ambiguous. V was pared by 5 bases and J by 13 bases, with 20 bases between. This CDR3 is 14 amino acids long. Germline V gene data show CDR1 as SEHNR and CDR2 as FQNEAQ (reference sequence). CDR3 coding DNA: TGTGCCAGCAGCCTCGGGTCAGATATCTGGGGACTGTTTTTT. This codes for CASSLGSDIWGLFF.

The rearrangement uses TRBV2 and TRBJ2-6; D unresolved. Germline V gene data show CDR1 as SNHLY and CDR2 as FYNNEI. CDR3 size: 17 residues. V was clipped by 0 bases and J by 2 bases, with 11 bases between them. The CDR3: CASSEAVRMPGANVLTF. Written as DNA, the CDR3 is TGTGCCAGCAGTGAAGCGGTTCGGATGCCTGGGGCCAACGTCCTGACTTTC.

This clonotype was seen more than once but under ten times. This chain joins TRBV12-3 or TRBV12-4 and TRBJ1-4; no firm D call. There are 17 residues in the CDR3. Trimming pared 5 bases from V and 6 bases from J, leaving 22 bases between. The CDR3 spells CASSSRSPGKAYEKLFF. CDR3 coding DNA: TGTGCCAGCAGTAGTAGGTCCCCTGGTAAGGCATATGAAAAACTGTTTTTT.

This clonotype showed up just a few times. The gene calls are TRBV29-1 and TRBJ2-2; D gene uncertain. CDR3 length: 13 residues. CDR1 SQVTM and CDR2 ANQGSEA come from the germline V gene. The germline V and J ends were trimmed by 5 bases and 2 bases, with 9 bases remaining between them. CDR3 nucleotides: TGCAGCGTTCTTTGGGGAAACACCGGGGAGCTGTTTTTT. It translates to CSVLWGNTGELFF.